Listed below are T cell receptor beta chains from one sample, sequenced in a study of shared clonotypes between healthy human individuals. The table came from immunoSEQ multiplex PCR; TCRdb's copy has only in-frame clones and leaves some out. This table has around 2.1 million clones, 90% to 97% appearing once. Sequenced: naive CD4+ T cells sorted from blood. These receptors were obtained from a young man in good health. CDR3s include the opening cysteine and the closing phenylalanine or tryptophan. A D gene is named only where the DNA matches it firmly. Not all rows give a size; the values are once, few, many and, for expanded clones, a class.

CDR3aa: CASSLFGSGGTDTQYF
CDR3nt: TGCGCCAGCAGCTTGTTCGGGAGCGGGGGCACAGATACGCAGTATTTT
d_gene: TRBD2
v_gene: TRBV5-1
abundance: .
j_gene: TRBJ2-3

CDR3aa: CASSFDRSNQPQHF
CDR3nt: TGTGCCAGCAGCTTCGACAGGAGCAATCAGCCCCAGCATTTT
d_gene: .
v_gene: TRBV6-5
abundance: .
j_gene: TRBJ1-5

CDR3aa: CAIHRDRGYNEQFF
CDR3nt: TGTGCCATCCACCGGGACAGGGGTTACAATGAGCAGTTCTTC
d_gene: TRBD1
v_gene: TRBV7-9
abundance: .
j_gene: TRBJ2-1

CDR3aa: CASKEAGFGMNTEAFF
CDR3nt: TGTGCCAGCAAGGAGGCAGGGTTCGGGATGAACACTGAAGCTTTCTTT
d_gene: .
v_gene: TRBV2
abundance: .
j_gene: TRBJ1-1

CDR3aa: CASTKGTGVLQETQYF
CDR3nt: TGTGCCAGCACCAAGGGGACAGGGGTTTTACAAGAGACCCAGTACTTC
d_gene: TRBD1
v_gene: TRBV28
abundance: once
j_gene: TRBJ2-5

CDR3aa: CASSQSPPDRIYSEQYF
CDR3nt: TGCGCCAGCAGCCAATCCCCCCCCGATCGTATTTATTCTGAGCAGTACTTC
d_gene: .
v_gene: TRBV4-1
abundance: .
j_gene: TRBJ2-7

CDR3aa: CAVQAPAKNIQYF
CDR3nt: TGTGCCGTCCAAGCCCCAGCCAAAAACATTCAGTACTTC
d_gene: .
v_gene: TRBV7-9
abundance: .
j_gene: TRBJ2-4

CDR3aa: CASSSGQVLGGAEAFF
CDR3nt: TGTGCCAGCAGCTCGGGACAGGTCCTCGGGGGAGCTGAAGCTTTCTTT
d_gene: TRBD1
v_gene: TRBV11-2
abundance: .
j_gene: TRBJ1-1

CDR3aa: CAWNPGTATGELFF
CDR3nt: TGTGCCTGGAACCCCGGGACAGCTACCGGGGAGCTGTTTTTT
d_gene: TRBD1
v_gene: TRBV30
abundance: .
j_gene: TRBJ2-2

CDR3aa: CAISERTQGTGGYTF
CDR3nt: TGTGCCATCAGTGAGCGGACGCAGGGGACGGGCGGGTACACCTTC
d_gene: .
v_gene: TRBV10-3
abundance: .
j_gene: TRBJ1-2

CDR3aa: CASSMGPATDTQYF
CDR3nt: TGTGCCAGTAGTATGGGTCCTGCGACAGATACGCAGTATTTT
d_gene: .
v_gene: TRBV19
abundance: .
j_gene: TRBJ2-3

CDR3aa: CASSYLASGNTGELFF
CDR3nt: TGTGCCAGCAGTTACTTGGCTAGCGGTAACACCGGGGAGCTGTTTTTT
d_gene: TRBD2
v_gene: TRBV6-5
abundance: .
j_gene: TRBJ2-2

CDR3aa: CASSGGVAGVRETQYF
CDR3nt: TGTGCCAGCAGCGGGGGAGTAGCGGGAGTTCGAGAGACCCAGTACTTC
d_gene: TRBD2
v_gene: TRBV2
abundance: .
j_gene: TRBJ2-5

CDR3aa: CASSVSQLPGQGNTGELFF
CDR3nt: TGTGCCAGCAGCGTCTCACAACTACCGGGACAGGGTAACACCGGGGAGCTGTTTTTT
d_gene: TRBD1
v_gene: TRBV9
abundance: .
j_gene: TRBJ2-2

CDR3aa: CASSALDAYEQYF
CDR3nt: TGTGCCAGCAGTGCTCTAGATGCCTACGAGCAGTACTTC
d_gene: .
v_gene: TRBV6-1
abundance: .
j_gene: TRBJ2-7

CDR3aa: CASSLGTGFGYTF
CDR3nt: TGTGCCAGCAGTTTGGGGACAGGATTCGGCTACACCTTC
d_gene: TRBD1
v_gene: TRBV28
abundance: .
j_gene: TRBJ1-2

CDR3aa: CASSPKVQETQYF
CDR3nt: TGTGCCAGCTCCCCTAAAGTCCAAGAGACCCAGTACTTC
d_gene: .
v_gene: TRBV18
abundance: .
j_gene: TRBJ2-5

CDR3aa: CASSLVGGLASTDTQYF
CDR3nt: TGTGCCAGCAGCTTAGTTGGGGGATTGGCGAGCACAGATACGCAGTATTTT
d_gene: .
v_gene: TRBV7-2
abundance: .
j_gene: TRBJ2-3

CDR3aa: CASGTGRDNYGYTF
CDR3nt: TGTGCCAGCGGGACAGGGCGGGATAACTATGGCTACACCTTC
d_gene: TRBD1
v_gene: TRBV2
abundance: once
j_gene: TRBJ1-2

CDR3aa: CSVEGGRRPEAFF
CDR3nt: TGCAGCGTTGAAGGGGGACGGAGGCCTGAAGCTTTCTTT
d_gene: .
v_gene: TRBV29-1
abundance: .
j_gene: TRBJ1-1

CDR3aa: CASSTGQGAYEQYF
CDR3nt: TGTGCCAGTAGTACGGGACAGGGGGCGTACGAGCAGTACTTC
d_gene: TRBD1
v_gene: TRBV19
abundance: .
j_gene: TRBJ2-7

CDR3aa: CASSLEDRGSYEQYF
CDR3nt: TGTGCCAGCAGCCTAGAAGACAGGGGCTCCTACGAGCAGTACTTC
d_gene: TRBD1
v_gene: TRBV14
abundance: .
j_gene: TRBJ2-7

CDR3aa: CASSSGRGGETQYF
CDR3nt: TGCGCCAGCAGCTCCGGGAGGGGAGGAGAGACCCAGTACTTC
d_gene: TRBD2
v_gene: TRBV5-1
abundance: .
j_gene: TRBJ2-5

CDR3aa: CASQNRANEKLFF
CDR3nt: TGTGCCAGCCAGAACAGGGCTAATGAAAAACTGTTTTTT
d_gene: .
v_gene: TRBV28
abundance: .
j_gene: TRBJ1-4

CDR3aa: CASIQGRNQPQHF
CDR3nt: TGTGCCAGCATCCAGGGACGGAATCAGCCCCAGCATTTT
d_gene: .
v_gene: TRBV6-5
abundance: .
j_gene: TRBJ1-5

CDR3aa: CASSSWTREETQYF
CDR3nt: TGTGCCAGCAGTAGCTGGACTAGAGAAGAGACCCAGTACTTC
d_gene: TRBD2
v_gene: TRBV27
abundance: .
j_gene: TRBJ2-5

CDR3aa: CASSLGTSGTNEQFF
CDR3nt: TGTGCCAGCAGCTTGGGGACTAGCGGGACGAATGAGCAGTTCTTC
d_gene: TRBD2
v_gene: TRBV7-2
abundance: once
j_gene: TRBJ2-1

CDR3aa: CASSTDRAHGQPQHF
CDR3nt: TGTGCCAGCAGTACGGACAGGGCCCACGGACAGCCCCAGCATTTT
d_gene: TRBD1
v_gene: TRBV6-1
abundance: .
j_gene: TRBJ1-5

CDR3aa: CASSGTAGTLKYNEQFF
CDR3nt: TGTGCCAGCAGTGGAACCGCCGGGACCCTAAAATACAATGAGCAGTTCTTC
d_gene: .
v_gene: TRBV25-1
abundance: once
j_gene: TRBJ2-1

CDR3aa: CASRRTGQAYEQYF
CDR3nt: TGTGCCAGCCGGAGGACAGGGCAAGCCTACGAGCAGTACTTC
d_gene: TRBD1
v_gene: TRBV6-5
abundance: once
j_gene: TRBJ2-7

CDR3aa: CASSMIIDRLLREQYF
CDR3nt: TGTGCCAGCAGCATGATAATTGACAGGCTCTTACGAGAGCAGTACTTC
d_gene: .
v_gene: TRBV2
abundance: .
j_gene: TRBJ2-7

CDR3aa: CASSVGGITGELFF
CDR3nt: TGTGCTAGCAGCGTCGGAGGAATCACCGGGGAGCTGTTTTTT
d_gene: .
v_gene: TRBV7-7
abundance: .
j_gene: TRBJ2-2

CDR3aa: CATSREQYNEQFF
CDR3nt: TGTGCCACCAGCAGAGAACAATACAATGAGCAGTTCTTC
d_gene: .
v_gene: TRBV15
abundance: .
j_gene: TRBJ2-1

CDR3aa: CAWCGGTYNEQFF
CDR3nt: TGTGCCTGGTGCGGGGGCACCTACAATGAGCAGTTCTTC
d_gene: .
v_gene: TRBV30
abundance: .
j_gene: TRBJ2-1

CDR3aa: CASSILLAGTQNGELFF
CDR3nt: TGTGCCAGTAGTATATTACTAGCGGGAACCCAAAACGGGGAGCTGTTTTTT
d_gene: TRBD2
v_gene: TRBV19
abundance: once
j_gene: TRBJ2-2